This T cell receptor (beta chain) derives from a study of T cells after yellow fever vaccination. This clonotype has at least ten counts. The ends were cut back, 6 bases at V and 8 bases at J, with 19 bases in the middle. The CDR3 has 14 residues. Germline lookup yields CDR1 SGHTA and CDR2 FQGNSA. Each CDR3 protein is one row after TCRdb ran MiXCR on the 5' RACE reads. The data contain about 170,000 distinct CDR3 sequences, approximately 10% of them singletons. The rearrangement joins TRBV7-2 to TRBJ1-1; a possible D gene is TRBD1 (6 bases). The receptor was derived from a man aged 18 to 29 who received the YFV17D yellow fever vaccine. The sequencing used CD8+ T cells sorted from PBMCs, collected 15 days after the yellow fever booster vaccination. CDR3 protein: CASRLTGTGREAFF. The CDR3 DNA reads as TGTGCCAGCAGACTGACAGGTACGGGTCGCGAAGCTTTCTTT. Looking up the rest from reference TRBV7-2 and TRBJ1-1 gives the full variable domain: GAGVSQSPSNKVTEKGKDVELRCDPISGHTALYWYRQSLGQGLEFLIYFQGNSAPDKSGLPSDRFSAERTGGSVSTLTIQRTQQEDSAVYLCASRLTGTGREAFFGQGTRLTVV.